A selection of T cell receptor beta chains follows, all from one sample in a study of T cell repertoires in cytomegalovirus infection. TCRdb re-called the reads through MiXCR, storing one row per CDR3 protein. The sample lists fewer than 1,000,000 distinct CDR3 sequences, approximately 32% occurring once. The antigens of these receptors remain unknown. Sequencing used cultured CD8+ T cells from PBMCs, obtained from culture after CMV antigen stimulation. All receptors come from a human donor in good health (CMV status not recorded). Some clones in this sample may be carry-over from other donors' samples. CDR3s leave out the opening cysteine and the closing phenylalanine or tryptophan. A D gene is named only where the DNA matches it firmly.

12	TRBV4-1	-	TRBJ1-2	ASSQGPLGDFYT
15	TRBV5-1	TRBD1	TRBJ2-1	ASSFRQGPRNMNEQF
13	TRBV4-1	-	TRBJ2-3	ASSPRGSGTDTQY
13	TRBV7-2	-	TRBJ1-4	ASSLASPTNEKLF
10	TRBV7-6	-	TRBJ2-3	ASSSQRNTQY
9	TRBV6-6	TRBD1	TRBJ2-1	ASYRGHEQF
16	TRBV12-3/TRBV12-4	TRBD2	TRBJ2-3	ASSFWPAVAGEADTQY
10	TRBV12-5	-	TRBJ1-1	ASRSGSTEAF
12	TRBV7-6	-	TRBJ2-1	ASSVGRSTDEQF
11	TRBV28	-	TRBJ1-5	ASRAGARQPQH
14	TRBV6-1	TRBD1	TRBJ2-1	ASLTPGTGVYNEQF
12	TRBV7-2	-	TRBJ1-1	ASSFGGVNTEAF
11	TRBV12-3/TRBV12-4	-	TRBJ2-1	ASSRVSYNEQF
12	TRBV12-3/TRBV12-4	TRBD1	TRBJ1-5	ASSRQGAHQPQH